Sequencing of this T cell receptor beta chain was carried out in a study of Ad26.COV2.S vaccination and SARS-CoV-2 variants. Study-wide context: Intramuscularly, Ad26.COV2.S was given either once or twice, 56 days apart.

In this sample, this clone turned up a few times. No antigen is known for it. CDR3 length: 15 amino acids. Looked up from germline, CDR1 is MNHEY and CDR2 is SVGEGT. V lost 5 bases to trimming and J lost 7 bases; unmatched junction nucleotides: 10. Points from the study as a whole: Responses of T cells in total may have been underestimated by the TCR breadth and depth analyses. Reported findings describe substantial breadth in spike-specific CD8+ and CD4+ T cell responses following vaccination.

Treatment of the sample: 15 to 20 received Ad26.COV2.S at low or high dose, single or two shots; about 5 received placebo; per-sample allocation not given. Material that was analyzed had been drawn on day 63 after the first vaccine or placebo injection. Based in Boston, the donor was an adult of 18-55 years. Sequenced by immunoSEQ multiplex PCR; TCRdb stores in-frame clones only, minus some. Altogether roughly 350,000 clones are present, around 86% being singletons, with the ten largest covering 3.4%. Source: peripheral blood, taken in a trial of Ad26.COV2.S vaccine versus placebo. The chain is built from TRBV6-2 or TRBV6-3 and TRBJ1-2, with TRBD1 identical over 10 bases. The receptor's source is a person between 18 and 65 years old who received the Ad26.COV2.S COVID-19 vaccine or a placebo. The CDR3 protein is CASSTAGTGVFGYTF. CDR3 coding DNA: TGTGCCAGCAGTACCGCCGGGACAGGGGTGTTTGGCTACACCTTC.